This is a list of T cell receptor beta chains from one sample in a study of blood T cells in healthy people across ages. A single record per CDR3 protein comes from TCRdb applying MiXCR to the 5' RACE reads. The sample includes 850,000 to 1,100,000 distinct CDR3 sequences, around two fifths seen only once; the top ten take around 12%. Material: blood. These receptors originate from a man younger than 30 in good health. The CDR3 runs from the conserved cysteine through the conserved F or W. The D gene is left open where the match is weak. For some rows the clone size is stated as once, few or many, or as a class when expanded; others skip it.

CDR3 protein	CDR3 DNA	clone size	CDR3 length	V gene	J gene	D gene
CASSLAFSYGYTF	TGTGCCAGCAGCTTAGCATTCAGCTATGGCTACACCTTC	.	13	TRBV7-2	TRBJ1-2	.
CSVESFGTPNSSYEQYF	TGCAGCGTTGAATCTTTCGGGACTCCAAACTCCTCCTACGAGCAGTACTTC	.	17	TRBV29-1	TRBJ2-7	.
CASSLRGDRDYNEQFF	TGTGCCAGCAGTTTAAGAGGTGACAGGGACTACAATGAGCAGTTCTTC	few	16	TRBV12-3/TRBV12-4	TRBJ2-1	TRBD1
CASSPRTSGNGYNEQFF	TGCGCCAGCAGCCCCCGGACTAGCGGGAACGGGTACAATGAGCAGTTCTTC	few	17	TRBV4-3	TRBJ2-1	TRBD2
CASSGDTGNEQYF	TGTGCCAGCAGCGGGGACACGGGCAACGAGCAGTACTTC	.	13	TRBV2	TRBJ2-7	.
CASSQNSGAGTDTQYF	TGTGCCAGCAGCCAGAACAGCGGCGCTGGCACAGATACGCAGTATTTT	few	16	TRBV7-3	TRBJ2-3	.
CASSGHPGDTEAFF	TGTGCCAGCAGCGGACACCCGGGGGACACTGAAGCTTTCTTT	few	14	TRBV9	TRBJ1-1	.
CASSPSRGNQPQHF	TGTGCCAGCTCACCTTCCAGGGGCAATCAGCCCCAGCATTTT	.	14	TRBV18	TRBJ1-5	.
CASSEGGATNYDYTF	TGTGCCAGCAGCGAGGGAGGGGCCACCAACTATGACTACACCTTC	once	15	TRBV5-6	TRBJ1-2	.
CASSLGQGNAYTF	TGTGCCAGCAGTTTGGGACAGGGAAATGCCTACACCTTC	.	13	TRBV12-3/TRBV12-4	TRBJ1-2	TRBD1
CASSLQGGASNTEAFF	TGTGCCAGCAGCTTACAAGGGGGCGCGTCGAACACTGAAGCTTTCTTT	few	16	TRBV7-9	TRBJ1-1	TRBD1
CAARGTSTDTQYF	TGTGCCGCCAGGGGAACTAGCACAGATACGCAGTATTTT	few	13	TRBV27	TRBJ2-3	.
CASSPGGQPQETQYF	TGTGCCAGCAGCCCCGGTGGACAGCCACAAGAGACCCAGTACTTC	.	15	TRBV9	TRBJ2-5	.
CASSEALVLAGSNEQFF	TGTGCCAGCAGTGAAGCGCTTGTACTAGCGGGCAGCAATGAGCAGTTCTTC	.	17	TRBV6-1	TRBJ2-1	TRBD2
CASSPPLRGSYNEQFF	TGTGCCAGCAGCCCCCCTCTGCGGGGCTCCTACAATGAGCAGTTCTTC	.	16	TRBV6-2/TRBV6-3	TRBJ2-1	.
CASRQASLANYGYTF	TGTGCCAGCCGGCAGGCGTCTTTAGCTAACTATGGCTACACCTTC	.	15	TRBV27	TRBJ1-2	.
CSARTGVGNQPQHF	TGCAGTGCCCGGACAGGGGTTGGCAATCAGCCCCAGCATTTT	few	14	TRBV20-1	TRBJ1-5	TRBD1
CASSLAAGWGEKLFF	TGTGCCAGCAGTTTGGCGGCAGGGTGGGGTGAAAAACTGTTTTTT	once	15	TRBV28	TRBJ1-4	.
CASSLATGRDQYF	TGTGCCAGCAGTTTGGCTACAGGTCGCGACCAGTACTTC	.	13	TRBV6-6	TRBJ2-7	.
CASSPLGHNYGYTF	TGTGCCAGCAGTCCCTTGGGACACAACTATGGCTACACCTTC	few	14	TRBV6-6	TRBJ1-2	.
CSARAAAGGLETQYF	TGCAGTGCTAGAGCTGCGGCGGGGGGTTTGGAGACCCAGTACTTC	.	15	TRBV20-1	TRBJ2-5	TRBD2
CSVEGPGTEAFF	TGCAGCGTTGAGGGTCCTGGAACTGAAGCTTTCTTT	.	12	TRBV29-1	TRBJ1-1	.
CASSYSDPRTPDNSPLHF	TGTGCCAGCAGTTACTCGGACCCGCGGACACCGGATAATTCACCCCTCCACTTT	.	18	TRBV6-2/TRBV6-3	TRBJ1-6	.
CASSSRQGVRGNQPQHF	TGTGCCAGCAGTTCGAGACAGGGGGTGAGAGGCAATCAGCCCCAGCATTTT	few	17	TRBV6-6	TRBJ1-5	TRBD1
CATSRDLMTGGMTDTQYF	TGTGCCACCAGCAGGGACCTTATGACAGGGGGCATGACAGATACGCAGTATTTT	.	18	TRBV15	TRBJ2-3	TRBD1